The clone carrying this T cell receptor (beta chain) was seen ten or more times. Its antigen remains unknown. The data belong to a study of T-cell reconstitution after alpha-beta-depleted transplantation in children. Whole-study findings and limits: After one year, T-cell counts and TCRbeta diversity mostly came from new T cells. Elevated TCRbeta diversity at day 60 was traced, in some patients, to surviving recipient T cells and thymic progenitors. Several hundred expanded graft clones reportedly were the source of alpha-beta T cells about two months after transplant.

This sample's TCRbeta library carried unique molecular identifier barcodes. Using its own MiXCR run on the PCR reads, TCRdb lists one record per CDR3 protein. The data hold about 470,000 distinct CDR3 sequences, with around 46% observed a single time. The CDR3 loop spans 10 amino acids. Germline CDR1 is SEHNR and CDR2 is FQNEAQ (reference sequence). V lost 1 base, J lost 12 bases, and 4 bases lay in between. Here the sequenced sample was PBMCs, taken before TCRalphabeta/CD19-depleted stem cell transplant. The chain recombines TRBV7-9 with TRBJ2-1; the D is unclear. This clonotype originated in a girl aged 2-10 years with aplastic anemia, due to receive a stem cell transplant. CDR3 sequence reads: CASSLVSQFF. CDR3 coding DNA: TGTGCCAGCAGCTTAGTATCGCAGTTCTTC.